This T cell receptor beta chain was recorded in a study of cytomegalovirus exposure and HLA in healthy donors. Study-wide results and limits: Upon later analysis, TCR association rates were observed to vary by HLA locus, being highest for DRB1 and lowest for HLA-C. Under in vitro conditions, three CMV-associated chains were confirmed as specific for CMV antigens. Most TCR beta V segments were productive about 90% or about 30% of the time in an earlier analysis.

The PCR used 60 Vbeta and 13 Jbeta primers. The repertoire was sequenced with immunoSEQ multiplex PCR; TCRdb's copy has only in-frame clones and lacks some. The sample consists of 100,000 to 120,000 clones, around 70% of them appearing once. A remark on this clone: Its target is unknown.

The clonotype originates from a man aged 25-45 years in good health and CMV-seronegative. The sample was PBMCs.

CDR3 in DNA: TGTGCCAGCACCGGGGTTGTGACTGAAGCTTTCTTT. Amino acid sequence: CASTGVVTEAFF. V gene TRBV25-1 combines with J gene TRBJ1-1; unclear D gene. Trimming removed 7 bases from V and 5 bases from J, with 11 bases in between. CDR3 size: 12 residues. Germline V gives CDR1 MGHDK, CDR2 SYGVNS.